The clone carrying this TCR beta chain was recorded a few times. The antigen is not known. The data were taken from a study of breast tumors, draining lymph nodes, adjacent tissues. Germline values: CDR1 MNHEY, CDR2 SVGEGT. V shed 2 bases, J shed 6 bases, and the junction held 10 bases outside the gene matches. CDR3 length: 17 residues. Study-level results: Tumor and nontumor repertoires were significantly more similar in luminal-like than in basal-like breast cancer. Findings are consistent with lymph node origin and intratumoral expansion of most tumor T cells. Tumors had less TCR diversity than lymph nodes, more than nontumor tissue. Data only fit, rather than demonstrated, lymph node origin of most tumor T cells.

TCRdb processed the multiplex PCR reads anew with MiXCR; each CDR3 protein has one entry. The repertoire holds fewer than 200,000 distinct CDR3 sequences, 25% to 40% seen once, with over 3.5% in the top ten. The lymph nodes were axillary draining lymph nodes from breast cancer patients. The genes are TRBV6-2 or TRBV6-3 and TRBJ2-1; 10 bases agree with TRBD2. The specimen was axillary lymph node tissue. This TCR was recovered from a female donor with breast cancer. Some clones in this sample may be carry-over from other donors' samples. For the CDR3, the DNA is TGTGCCAGCAGTTACCCTAAACTAGCGGGATCAGCCAATGAGCAGTTCTTC. This translates into CASSYPKLAGSANEQFF.